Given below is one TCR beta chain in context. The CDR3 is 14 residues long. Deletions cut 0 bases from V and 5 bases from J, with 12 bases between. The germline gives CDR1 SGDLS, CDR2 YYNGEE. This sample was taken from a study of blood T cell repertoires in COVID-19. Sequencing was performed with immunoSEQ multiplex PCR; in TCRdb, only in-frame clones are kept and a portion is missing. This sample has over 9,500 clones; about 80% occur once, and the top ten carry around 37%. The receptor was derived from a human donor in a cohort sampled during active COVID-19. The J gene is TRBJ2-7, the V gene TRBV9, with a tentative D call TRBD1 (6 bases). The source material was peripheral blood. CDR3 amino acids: CASSVGWTADEQYF. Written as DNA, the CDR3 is TGTGCCAGCAGCGTAGGATGGACAGCGGACGAGCAGTACTTC.